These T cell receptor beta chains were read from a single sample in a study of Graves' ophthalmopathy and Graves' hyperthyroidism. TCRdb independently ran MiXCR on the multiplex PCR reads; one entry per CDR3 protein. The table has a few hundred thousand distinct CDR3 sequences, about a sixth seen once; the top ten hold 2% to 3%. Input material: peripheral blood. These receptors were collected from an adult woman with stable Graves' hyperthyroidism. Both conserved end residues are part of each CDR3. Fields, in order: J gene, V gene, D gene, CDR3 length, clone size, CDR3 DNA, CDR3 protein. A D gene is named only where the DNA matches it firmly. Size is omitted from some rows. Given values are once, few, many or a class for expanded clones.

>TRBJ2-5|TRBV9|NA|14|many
TGTGCCAGCAGCGTAGGAGGTTCAGTGGAGACCCAGTACTTC
CASSVGGSVETQYF
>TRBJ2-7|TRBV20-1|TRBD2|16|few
TGCAGTGCTAGAGATCGGGTAGCGGGGGAATATTGGGAACAGTACTTC
CSARDRVAGEYWEQYF
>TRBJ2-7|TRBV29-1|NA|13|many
TGCAGCGTCGGCCGCGGCAACTCCTACGAGCAGTACTTC
CSVGRGNSYEQYF
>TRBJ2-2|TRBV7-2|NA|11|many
TGTGCCAGCAGCTTAAGGCCCCCGCTGTTTTTT
CASSLRPPLFF
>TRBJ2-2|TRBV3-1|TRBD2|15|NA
TGTGCCAGCAGCTCTACTAGCGGCAACACCGGGGAGCTGTTTTTT
CASSSTSGNTGELFF
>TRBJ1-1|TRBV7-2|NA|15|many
TGTGCCAGCAGCTTAGCGGGGGTGACGAACACTGAAGCTTTCTTT
CASSLAGVTNTEAFF
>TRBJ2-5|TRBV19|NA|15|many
TGTGCCAGTAGTAGACAAACAGGGATCCAAGAGACCCAGTACTTC
CASSRQTGIQETQYF
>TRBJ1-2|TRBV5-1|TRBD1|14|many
TGCGCCAGCAGCTCCTCGGGACAGATGGATGGCTACACCTTC
CASSSSGQMDGYTF
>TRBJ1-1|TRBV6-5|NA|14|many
TGTGCCAGCTCGTGGAGGTCGTCTCGCACTGAAGCTTTCTTT
CASSWRSSRTEAFF
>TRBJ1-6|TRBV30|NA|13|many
TGTGCCTGGAAACTTCTCCTGGATTCACCCCTCCACTTT
CAWKLLLDSPLHF
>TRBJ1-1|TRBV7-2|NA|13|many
TGTGCCAGCAGCTTAGTGGCGGCTTCCCGGTGGTTCTTT
CASSLVAASRWFF
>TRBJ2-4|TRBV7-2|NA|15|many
TGTGCCAGCAGCCTGGGACCTTCTCCCGCAAACATTCAGTACTTC
CASSLGPSPANIQYF
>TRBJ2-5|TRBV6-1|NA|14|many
TGTGCCAGCAGTGAAGGTTCCCGGCGGCAGACCCAGTACTTC
CASSEGSRRQTQYF
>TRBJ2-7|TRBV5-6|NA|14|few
TGTGCCAGCAGCTTTAGGACTTCTTCCTACGAGCGGTACTTC
CASSFRTSSYERYF
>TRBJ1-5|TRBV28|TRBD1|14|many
TGTGCCAGCAGACCCGAACAGGGGCGGTATCCCCAGCATTTT
CASRPEQGRYPQHF
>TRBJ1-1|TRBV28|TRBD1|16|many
TGTGCCAGCACCAAAGGGGGGACAGGGATGAACACTGAAGCTTTCTTT
CASTKGGTGMNTEAFF
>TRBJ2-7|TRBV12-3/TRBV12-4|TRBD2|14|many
TGTGCCAGCAGGCCAGCGGGAGGGACGCGCGAGCAGTACTTC
CASRPAGGTREQYF
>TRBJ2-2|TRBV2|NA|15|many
TGTGCCAGCAGTGAAGCTTCAGGGCCCACCGGGGAGCTGTTTTTT
CASSEASGPTGELFF
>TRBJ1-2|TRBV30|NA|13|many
TGTGCCTGGAGTCTACAGTATAACTATGGCTACACCTTC
CAWSLQYNYGYTF
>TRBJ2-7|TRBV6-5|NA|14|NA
TGTGCCAGCAGTTACATTCAGGGGAGGTACGAGCAGTACTTC
CASSYIQGRYEQYF
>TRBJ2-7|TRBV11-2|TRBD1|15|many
TGTGCCAGCAGCTTAGTCGGGACAGACAGATACGAGCAGTACTTC
CASSLVGTDRYEQYF
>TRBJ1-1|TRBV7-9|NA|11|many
TGTGCCAGCAGCCTGTCGGGGGAAGCTTTCTTT
CASSLSGEAFF
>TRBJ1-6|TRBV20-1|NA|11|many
TGCAGTGCCCGAAACAGGGAGACCCTCCACTTT
CSARNRETLHF
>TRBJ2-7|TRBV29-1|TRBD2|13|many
TGCAGCGTCCGCCCGGGACTAGCATCCGAGCAGTACTTC
CSVRPGLASEQYF
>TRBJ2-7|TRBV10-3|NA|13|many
TGTGCCATCAGAGAGGAGGGGGGCTACGAGCAGTACTTC
CAIREEGGYEQYF